The rows below give T cell receptor beta chains drawn from one sample of a study of T-cell reconstitution after alpha-beta-depleted transplantation in children. TCRdb itself ran the PCR reads through MiXCR, one entry per CDR3 protein. The repertoire holds about 830,000 distinct CDR3 sequences, 16% seen once, with approximately 5% in the top ten. The specimen was PBMCs, mostly from graft donor cells, collected 360 days after TCRalphabeta/CD19-depleted stem cell transplant. These receptors all come from a male patient under 18 who had a stem cell transplant for acute lymphoblastic leukemia, so the T cells may come from the graft donor. Both conserved end residues are part of each CDR3. The D gene is left open where the match is weak. Rows may omit the clone size; those that give it use once, few, many or a size class.

clone_size	j_call	v_call	d_call	cdr3_aa	cdr3_nt
many	TRBJ2-3	TRBV2	TRBD1	CAVGTATDTQYF	TGTGCCGTGGGGACAGCCACAGATACGCAGTATTTT
few	TRBJ1-2	TRBV18	TRBD1	CAVAGTASYGYTF	TGTGCCGTCGCGGGGACAGCATCCTATGGCTACACCTTC
NA	TRBJ1-1	TRBV18	NA	CASSPTLAGTEAFF	TGTGCCAGCTCACCAACACTCGCCGGCACTGAAGCTTTCTTT
few	TRBJ2-3	TRBV7-3	TRBD2	CASSLGLAGVPDTQYF	TGTGCCAGCAGCTTGGGACTAGCGGGAGTCCCAGATACGCAGTATTTT
many	TRBJ2-1	TRBV27	NA	CASSLRAITPINEQFF	TGTGCCAGCAGTTTACGGGCGATCACCCCCATCAATGAGCAGTTCTTC
NA	TRBJ2-3	TRBV7-3	TRBD2	CASSLKTSWGTSGFTPGDTQYF	TGTGCCAGCAGCCTAAAAACAAGTTGGGGGACTAGCGGATTCACCCCGGGAGATACGCAGTATTTT
NA	TRBJ1-4	TRBV5-1	NA	CASMRQDGEKLFF	TGCGCCAGCATGAGGCAGGATGGGGAAAAACTGTTTTTT
few	TRBJ2-7	TRBV12-5	NA	CASGLVRNEQYF	TGTGCTAGTGGTTTGGTAAGAAACGAGCAGTACTTC
NA	TRBJ1-2	TRBV5-1	TRBD1	CASSLEAGGSGNYGYTF	TGCGCCAGCAGCTTGGAGGCAGGGGGCTCTGGTAACTATGGCTACACCTTC
NA	TRBJ1-2	TRBV3-1	NA	CASSPQAFNYGYTF	TGTGCCAGCAGCCCACAGGCTTTTAACTATGGCTACACCTTC
few	TRBJ2-5	TRBV27	NA	CASGYGTSLMGTQYF	TGTGCCAGCGGATACGGGACTTCTTTAATGGGGACCCAGTACTTC
few	TRBJ1-1	TRBV5-4	TRBD1	CASRDGQGINTEAFF	TGTGCCAGCAGGGATGGACAGGGGATTAACACTGAAGCTTTCTTT
NA	TRBJ2-5	TRBV5-1	NA	CASSARTGDDGAQYF	TGCGCCAGCAGCGCCCGGACGGGGGACGACGGGGCCCAGTACTTC
NA	TRBJ2-7	TRBV5-1	NA	CASSHPEGYEQYF	TGCGCCAGCAGCCACCCCGAGGGCTACGAGCAGTACTTC
NA	TRBJ2-3	TRBV7-9	NA	CASSYLASSSTDTQYF	TGTGCCAGCAGCTATCTAGCGTCTTCTAGCACAGATACGCAGTATTTT
NA	TRBJ2-1	TRBV7-3	TRBD2	CASSSQGTGTSGYNEQFF	TGTGCCAGCAGCTCCCAAGGGACCGGGACTAGCGGTTACAATGAGCAGTTCTTC
NA	TRBJ1-1	TRBV10-3	NA	CAISADPHRALETEAFF	TGTGCCATCAGTGCGGACCCCCACAGGGCTCTAGAAACTGAAGCTTTCTTT
NA	TRBJ2-3	TRBV29-1	NA	CSVGQLADTQYF	TGCAGCGTTGGACAGTTGGCAGATACGCAGTATTTT
few	TRBJ1-1	TRBV27	NA	CASSLEGSYTEAFF	TGTGCCAGCAGTTTAGAAGGCTCGTACACTGAAGCTTTCTTT
NA	TRBJ1-1	TRBV7-9	NA	CASSSRGLVTEAFF	TGTGCCAGCAGCTCACGGGGGCTGGTCACTGAAGCTTTCTTT
NA	TRBJ2-5	TRBV7-7	TRBD2	CASSLSSGRVQETQYF	TGTGCCAGCAGCTTATCTAGCGGGAGGGTCCAAGAGACCCAGTACTTC
few	TRBJ2-2	TRBV19	TRBD1	CASNWDRNTGELFF	TGTGCCAGTAATTGGGACAGGAACACCGGGGAGCTGTTTTTT
few	TRBJ1-5	TRBV4-1	TRBD1	CASSQDLVQGNQPQHF	TGCGCCAGCAGCCAAGATCTGGTACAGGGGAATCAGCCCCAGCATTTT
few	TRBJ2-3	TRBV10-3	NA	CAISRGSTDTQYF	TGTGCCATCAGTAGAGGGAGCACAGATACGCAGTATTTT
few	TRBJ2-3	TRBV11-2	NA	CASTPGRRPGKDTQYF	TGTGCCAGCACCCCCGGTAGGCGCCCAGGGAAGGATACGCAGTATTTT
NA	TRBJ1-2	TRBV19	NA	CASSMGHGYTF	TGTGCCAGTAGCATGGGGCATGGCTACACCTTC
NA	TRBJ2-1	TRBV5-6	NA	CASSLEGRALGGSYNEQFF	TGTGCCAGCAGCTTGGAGGGCCGGGCCCTCGGAGGCTCCTACAATGAGCAGTTCTTC
few	TRBJ2-3	TRBV10-3	NA	CAISDFGVSSTDTQYF	TGTGCCATCAGTGATTTCGGGGTTTCTAGCACAGATACGCAGTATTTT
few	TRBJ2-6	TRBV29-1	NA	CSVTAFSGANVLTF	TGCAGCGTTACCGCCTTCTCTGGGGCCAACGTCCTGACTTTC
few	TRBJ2-7	TRBV18	TRBD1	CASSQPGTGSYEQYF	TGTGCCAGCTCCCAGCCCGGGACAGGGTCCTACGAGCAGTACTTC
NA	TRBJ2-7	TRBV5-1	TRBD2	CASSLGIGLAGGEQYF	TGCGCCAGCAGCTTGGGGATCGGACTAGCGGGAGGCGAGCAGTACTTC
many	TRBJ2-7	TRBV20-1	TRBD2	CSAREGRDYIGSYEQYF	TGCAGTGCTAGAGAGGGTAGGGACTACATAGGCTCCTACGAGCAGTACTTC
many	TRBJ2-7	TRBV5-1	TRBD1	CASSSDRGSYEQYF	TGCGCCAGCAGCAGCGACAGGGGATCCTACGAGCAGTACTTC
NA	TRBJ1-2	TRBV12-3/TRBV12-4	NA	CASSPQDSYGYTF	TGTGCCAGCAGTCCTCAGGACTCCTATGGCTACACCTTC
NA	TRBJ2-7	TRBV5-1	TRBD1	CASSLNAQGAYEQYF	TGCGCCAGCAGCTTGAATGCACAGGGGGCCTACGAGCAGTACTTC
few	TRBJ1-5	TRBV7-8	TRBD1	CASSIRTGSNQPQHF	TGTGCCAGCAGCATTCGGACAGGGTCTAATCAGCCCCAGCATTTT
few	TRBJ2-7	TRBV20-1	TRBD1	CSASTGAGEQYF	TGCAGTGCTTCTACAGGGGCCGGGGAGCAGTACTTC
many	TRBJ2-1	TRBV20-1	NA	CSASRGTPFF	TGCAGTGCGAGTCGGGGTACTCCGTTCTTC
NA	TRBJ1-2	TRBV9	NA	CASSVPIDGINYGYTF	TGTGCCAGCAGCGTCCCTATCGACGGGATTAACTATGGCTACACCTTC
NA	TRBJ1-3	TRBV4-1	NA	CASSREGALSTIYF	TGCGCCAGCAGCCGGGAAGGGGCCCTTAGCACCATATATTTT
NA	TRBJ2-7	TRBV12-3/TRBV12-4	TRBD2	CASSLFLAGGRPYEQYF	TGTGCCAGCAGTTTATTCCTAGCGGGAGGCCGACCCTACGAGCAGTACTTC
NA	TRBJ2-4	TRBV4-1	NA	CASSQGGTSDIQYF	TGCGCCAGCAGCCAAGGGGGAACTAGTGACATTCAGTACTTC
NA	TRBJ1-4	TRBV20-1	NA	CSAIRYREGRKLFF	TGCAGTGCTATCCGCTACAGGGAAGGTAGAAAACTGTTTTTT
NA	TRBJ2-7	TRBV5-1	TRBD2	CASSADGTSVDEQYF	TGCGCCAGCAGCGCAGACGGGACTAGCGTCGACGAGCAGTACTTC
few	TRBJ2-1	TRBV10-2	TRBD2	CASSEESSGSYRYNEQFF	TGCGCCAGCAGTGAGGAATCTAGCGGGAGCTACCGCTACAATGAGCAGTTCTTC
few	TRBJ2-4	TRBV19	TRBD1	CASKGDSNIQYF	TGTGCCAGCAAAGGGGACAGCAACATTCAGTACTTC